These 21 T cell receptor beta chains were all obtained from the same sample, sequenced in a study of naive and memory T cell subsets. An equimolar mix of two oligonucleotides served as the beta constant-region primer for TRBC1 and TRBC2. TCRdb processed the UMI-ligation and nested PCR reads anew with MiXCR; each CDR3 protein has one entry. The data hold some 150,000 distinct CDR3 sequences, with 17% observed a single time. Sequencing was done on a sample of naive CD4+ T cells from blood. The receptors were sampled from a human donor in good health.

This clonotype was seen many times. The chain links TRBV20-1 to TRBJ2-1; either TRBD1 or TRBD2 may fit D (5 bases each). Germline V gives CDR1 DFQATT, CDR2 SNEGSKA (reference sequence). The V end lost 6 bases, the J end lost 5 bases, and 23 bases lay between the germline ends. The CDR3 covers 16 residues. DNA for the CDR3: TGCAGTGCCGTCGAGGGGCTCATGATTGGGAACAATGAGCAGTTCTTC. Translation: CSAVEGLMIGNNEQFF.

The genes are TRBV10-3 and TRBJ2-1, with TRBD2 matching 13 bases. The trim removed 0 bases at V and 8 bases at J, leaving 7 bases unmatched. This CDR3 region has 17 residues. CDR1 and CDR2 (germline): ENHRY, SYGVKD. The DNA of the CDR3 is TGTGCCATCAGTGAGTCGACTAGCGGGAGGAGCAGTTATGAGCAGTTCTTC. Translation: CAISESTSGRSSYEQFF.

The sample holds a few counts of this clonotype. The chain uses TRBV29-1 and TRBJ2-1, with 11 bases that match TRBD2. The germline V gene encodes CDR1 SQVTM and CDR2 ANQGSEA. The trim removed 3 bases at V and 9 bases at J, leaving 4 bases unmatched. The CDR3 contains 13 residues. This CDR3 reads CSVDSGRAGEQFF. Here the CDR3 DNA reads TGCAGCGTTGATAGCGGGAGGGCTGGTGAGCAGTTCTTC.

The chain couples TRBV12-3 or TRBV12-4 to TRBJ2-7, with 10 bases identical to TRBD2. This CDR3 is 14 amino acids long. Trimming removed 6 bases from V and 0 bases from J; junction bases left unmatched: 2. The CDR3 nucleotides read TGTGCCAGCAGGTCTAGCGGGAGCTCCTACGAGCAGTACTTC. It specifies CASRSSGSSYEQYF.

This clonotype was picked up a small number of times. The V and J genes are TRBV11-2 and TRBJ2-1, with D perhaps TRBD1 or TRBD2 (5 bases each). The ends were cut back, 6 bases at V and 5 bases at J, with 14 bases in the middle. The germline V gene has CDR1 SGHAT and CDR2 FQNNGV. This CDR3 has 14 residues. The CDR3 spells CASRRPGRDNEQFF. CDR3 DNA sequence: TGTGCCAGCAGACGTCCAGGGAGAGACAATGAGCAGTTCTTC.

A few counts support this clonotype. The chain employs TRBV18 and TRBJ2-3; 8 bases map to TRBD1. The CDR3 runs to 17 residues. V dropped 1 base and J dropped 5; count of bases not matched to a gene: 11. The germline CDR1 and CDR2 sequences are KGHSH and LQKENI. CDR3 loop: CASSPRADRGAGDTQYF. The CDR3 nucleotides read TGTGCCAGCTCACCACGGGCCGACAGGGGAGCGGGAGATACGCAGTATTTT.

The sample holds a few counts of this clonotype. The chain is built from TRBV6-5 and TRBJ2-2, with D possibly matching TRBD2 (5 bases). Germline CDR1 reads MNHEY; CDR2 reads SVGAGI. The CDR3 consists of 13 residues. V was trimmed by 7 bases and J by 1 base, leaving 7 bases between them. The CDR3 coding sequence is TGTGCCAGCACACGGGGGAACACCGGGGAGCTGTTTTTT. This codes for CASTRGNTGELFF.

This chain connects TRBV19 to TRBJ1-2; 9 bases map to TRBD1. Germline V lookup: CDR1 LNHDA, CDR2 SQIVND (reference sequence). CDR3 size: 14 residues. The trim removed 3 bases at V and 7 bases at J, leaving 6 bases unmatched. CDR3 protein: CASSMRQGGGGYTF. Here the CDR3 DNA reads TGTGCCAGTAGTATGCGACAGGGGGGCGGTGGCTACACCTTC.

This clonotype was found once. This sequence joins TRBV30 and TRBJ2-1; D may match TRBD1 or TRBD2 (5 bases each). The CDR3 loop spans 17 amino acids. CDR1 GTSNPN and CDR2 SVGIG come from the germline V gene (reference sequence). Trimming left V 0 bases short and J 5 bases short, with 20 bases between. The CDR3 here is CAWSVARTPGRNNEQFF. CDR3 DNA: TGTGCCTGGAGTGTGGCTCGTACACCGGGACGCAACAATGAGCAGTTCTTC.

This clonotype has more than one count but fewer than ten. The genes are TRBV7-8 and TRBJ1-5; maybe TRBD1 (6 bases). Trimming cost V 4 bases and J 6 bases, with 16 bases left between them. Germline values: CDR1 SGHVS, CDR2 FQNEAQ. This CDR3 contains 15 residues. CDR3 DNA: TGTGCCAGCAGCTCCTGGGCAGAAGGGGGTCAGCCCCAGCATTTT. Its protein product is CASSSWAEGGQPQHF.

The rearrangement joins TRBV12-3 or TRBV12-4 to TRBJ2-5; 9 bases agree with TRBD1. V lost 6 bases, J lost 5 bases, and 13 bases stayed unmatched. CDR3 length: 16 residues. For the CDR3, the DNA is TGTGCCAGCAGAGCCGGGACAGGGCTTGGAGAGGAGACCCAGTACTTC. Translated: CASRAGTGLGEETQYF.

This clonotype has a handful of counts. The chain has TRBV10-3 and TRBJ2-6; a possible D gene is TRBD1 (6 bases). Trimming took 3 bases from V and 0 from J, leaving 9 bases between them. The CDR3 length is 16 residues. Germline V gives CDR1 ENHRY, CDR2 SYGVKD. CDR3 sequence reads: CAISDRGTSGANVLTF. The CDR3, as DNA: TGTGCCATCAGTGACAGGGGTACCTCTGGGGCCAACGTCCTGACTTTC.

The gene calls are TRBV12-3 or TRBV12-4 and TRBJ2-3; 12 nucleotides agree with TRBD2. The CDR3 contains 17 residues. Trimming took 5 bases from V and 4 from J; bases not matched to a gene: 10. CDR3 nucleotides: TGTGCCAGCAGTCCCCGTTCTAGCGGGAGGGCCGCAGATACGCAGTATTTT. It translates to CASSPRSSGRAADTQYF.

There are a few counts of this clonotype. The rearrangement joins TRBV20-1 to TRBJ2-3, with D perhaps matching TRBD1 or TRBD2 (5 bases each). CDR1 is DFQATT and CDR2 is SNEGSKA in the germline V gene (reference sequence). Trimming pared 5 bases from V and 4 bases from J, leaving 13 bases between. The CDR3 runs 13 residues. In DNA, the CDR3 is TGCAGTGCTCCGAGAAGAGGGGCAGATACGCAGTATTTT. Translated: CSAPRRGADTQYF.

The gene calls are TRBV7-2 and TRBJ2-7; unclear D gene. Germline V gene lookup returns CDR1 SGHTA and CDR2 FQGNSA. The V end lost 0 bases, the J end lost 6 bases, and 9 bases lay between the germline ends. The CDR3 sequence is 13 residues long. The CDR3 spells CASSLATAREQYF. As DNA, the CDR3 is TGTGCCAGCAGCTTAGCGACTGCCCGCGAGCAGTACTTC.

This clonotype was picked up a small number of times. The rearrangement joins TRBV20-1 to TRBJ2-1, with no clear D. The V gene lost 7 bases and the J gene lost 7 bases, with 11 bases spanning the gap. Germline-derived CDR1 and CDR2 are DFQATT and SNEGSKA (reference sequence). CDR3 length: 11 amino acids. The CDR3, as DNA: TGCAGTGAGACATTAGGTAATGAGCAGTTCTTC. Its protein is CSETLGNEQFF.

This clonotype was counted a single time. Here the CDR3 DNA reads TGTGCCAGCAGCATAACAGGGGGTGAAAAACTGTTTTTT. Its translation is CASSITGGEKLFF. V gene TRBV25-1 combines with J gene TRBJ1-4; 8 nucleotides match TRBD1. Germline loops: CDR1 MGHDK, CDR2 SYGVNS. The CDR3 has 13 residues. V dropped 6 bases and J dropped 7; count of bases not matched to a gene: 4.

This clonotype has ten or more counts. The rearrangement links TRBV11-2 to TRBJ1-6; D call uncertain. V lost 3 bases and J lost 8, with 17 bases in between. CDR1 is SGHAT and CDR2 is FQNNGV in the germline V gene. The CDR3 spans 16 residues. The CDR3 is CASSLVPRRGDSPLHF. For the CDR3, the DNA is TGTGCCAGCAGCTTGGTTCCGCGTCGTGGGGATTCACCCCTCCACTTT. Complete variable domain (other parts from reference TRBV11-2 and TRBJ1-6): EAGVAQSPRYKIIEKRQSVAFWCNPISGHATLYWYQQILGQGPKLLIQFQNNGVVDDSQLPKDRFSAERLKGVDSTLKIQPAKLEDSAVYLCASSLVPRRGDSPLHFGNGTRLTVT.

At least ten counts were recorded for this clonotype. V is TRBV20-1 and J is TRBJ2-5, with 8 nucleotides matching TRBD2. The V gene's germline CDR1 is DFQATT and CDR2 SNEGSKA (reference sequence). The CDR3 runs 12 residues. J was trimmed by 3 bases and V by 7 bases; bases with no gene match: 4. CDR3 in amino acids: CSVREGEETQYF. CDR3 in DNA: TGCAGTGTACGGGAGGGCGAAGAGACCCAGTACTTC.

This chain uses TRBV6-5 with TRBJ1-5, with TRBD1 identical over 9 bases. V lost 5 bases, J lost 5 bases, and 7 bases stayed unmatched. Germline CDR1 is MNHEY and CDR2 is SVGAGI. The length of the CDR3 is 15 residues. The CDR3 loop reads CASSGGQGTYQPQHF. CDR3 in DNA: TGTGCCAGCAGTGGCGGACAGGGGACATATCAGCCCCAGCATTTT.

This clonotype was seen many times. This chain links TRBV7-8 with TRBJ2-7; weak D call: TRBD1 (6 bases). Deletions cut 0 bases from V and 0 bases from J, with 9 bases between. CDR3 length: 15 residues. Per the germline V gene, CDR1 is SGHVS and CDR2 is FQNEAQ. The CDR3 nucleotides read TGTGCCAGCAGCTTAGCGGGGGCAACCTCCTACGAGCAGTACTTC. Protein: CASSLAGATSYEQYF.